The clone carrying this TCR beta chain came up many times. Time point of the sample: pre-sensitization, week 0. The treatment denotes: therapeutic diphenylcyclopropenone sensitization with weekly scalp DPC. Unseparated into fractions, whole blood served as the source from which total RNA was extracted. This CDR3 region has 13 residues. Germline V gene data show CDR1 as SNHLY and CDR2 as FYNNEI. With 8 bases removed from V and 1 base from J, the gap between germline ends came to 12 bases. The data belong to a study of human T cells and chemical hapten exposure. Turning to the study itself: Patch testing was performed with 0.01% DPC on the upper back, with reading at 6 days.

The library put unique molecular identifiers onto individual cDNA molecules. TCRdb itself ran the RACE reads through MiXCR, one entry per CDR3 protein. The top ten hold 3.1% of the sample, which has some 98,000 distinct CDR3 sequences, 11% seen once. This material consisted of whole blood, taken in connection with sensitization to the hapten diphenylcyclopropenone (DPC). This chain uses TRBV2 with TRBJ2-7; D is possibly TRBD2 (5 bases). The TCR was taken from a woman aged 55-69 years with alopecia areata. Some clones in this sample may be carry-over from other donors' samples. The DNA of the CDR3 is TGTGCCAGCGGCAGTGGAGGATCCTACGAGCAGTACTTC. Translation gives CASGSGGSYEQYF.